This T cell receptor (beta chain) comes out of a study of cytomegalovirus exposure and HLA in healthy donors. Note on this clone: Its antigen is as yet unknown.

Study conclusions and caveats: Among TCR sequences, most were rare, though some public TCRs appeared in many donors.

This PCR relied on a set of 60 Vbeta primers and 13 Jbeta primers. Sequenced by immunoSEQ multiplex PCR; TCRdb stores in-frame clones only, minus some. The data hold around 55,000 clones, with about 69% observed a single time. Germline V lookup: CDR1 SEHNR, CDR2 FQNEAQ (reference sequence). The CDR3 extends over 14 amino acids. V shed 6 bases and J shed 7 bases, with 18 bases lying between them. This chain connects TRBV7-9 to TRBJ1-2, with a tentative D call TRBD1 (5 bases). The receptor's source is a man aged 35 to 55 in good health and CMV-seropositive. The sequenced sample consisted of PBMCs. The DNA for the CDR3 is TGTGCCAGCAGTTCCGGGACTCAGGCCTCTGGCTACACCTTC. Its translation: CASSSGTQASGYTF.